This paragraph reports one T cell receptor beta chain. Antigen unknown. Through negative isolation, CD4+ and CD8+ T cells were obtained, while TEMRA cells were enriched using FACS. Unmatched junction bases numbered 5, after V lost 3 bases and J lost 7 bases. Germline CDR1 reads SGHNT; CDR2 reads YYREEE (reference sequence). This CDR3 has 15 residues. The sample is drawn from a study of CD8 T cells in Susac syndrome. Study details: When blood was drawn, the patients with Susac syndrome were therapy-naive, on corticosteroids, or on intravenous immunoglobulin alone.

Random hexamers were used to reverse transcribe the RNA input (roughly 0.5 to 1 ug). TCR beta CDR3 was amplified by immunoSEQ multiplex PCR. This amplification extended across 54 Vbeta and 13 Jbeta segments. Each CDR3 protein gets one entry after TCRdb re-called the immunoSEQ multiplex PCR reads with MiXCR. The top ten clones hold approximately 0.39% of a sample with about 83,000 distinct CDR3 sequences, approximately 96% of them seen once. Whole-study findings and limits: Total CD8+ and CD8+ TEMRA repertoires contained approximately 16 and five Susac-specific public clones, respectively.

The chain carries TRBV5-4 and TRBJ2-1; 12 bases map to TRBD2. The sample consisted of CD8+ T cells from PBMCs. This receptor was identified in a human donor with Susac syndrome. As DNA, the CDR3 is TGTGCCAGCAGCTCTAGCGGGAGGGCCGGGAATGAGCAGTTCTTC. It codes for CASSSSGRAGNEQFF.